This paragraph covers one TCR beta chain sequence. The data belong to a study of blood T cell repertoires in COVID-19. Study at large: Spain, Italy and the United States supplied samples that represented acute and convalescent COVID-19. The analysed material was cDNA or gDNA that came from T cells, B-cell-depleted T cells, or PBMCs.

Cohorts were based on clinical histories the participants reported. Authors' analysis steps: Nucleated cell number was recorded as an estimate derived from reference gene primer amplification. Assay: immunoSEQ multiplex PCR; the TCRdb copy retains only in-frame clones and omits some. V and J calls and clone size are those listed in that table; D and trimming were worked out from the DNA. This sample has fewer than 350,000 clones, with around nine tenths found just once. What was sequenced was PBMCs or T cells enriched from blood (not recorded which). The receptor's source is a woman aged 40 to 50 who had recovered from COVID-19.

The DNA for the CDR3 is TGTGCCAGCAGCGGAGACTCCGGGACTAGCGGGAGCTCCTACAATGAGCAGTTCTTC. As protein: CASSGDSGTSGSSYNEQFF. The chain links TRBV13 to TRBJ2-1; 14 nucleotides line up with TRBD2. The J segment lost 0 bases and the V segment lost 5 bases, leaving 9 bases of the junction unmatched. The CDR3 runs 19 residues. Germline CDR1 PRHDT, CDR2 FYEKMQ (reference sequence).